The 10 T cell receptor beta chains below were found in one sample sequenced in a study of T cell responses to AZD1222 COVID-19 vaccine. Only in-frame clones appear in the TCRdb table, and some are missing; sequencing was by immunoSEQ multiplex PCR. In the table there are about 130,000 clones, about 90% of which are singletons. Specimen: peripheral blood, collected on day 0 of AZD1222 vaccination. All receptors come from an adult in good health.

V gene TRBV20-1 combines with J gene TRBJ2-1, with D hard to call. Germline loops: CDR1 DFQATT, CDR2 SNEGSKA (reference sequence). CDR3 length: 11 residues. V lost 6 bases to trimming and J lost 8 bases, with 11 bases between them. The CDR3 region is CSATKSDEQFF. The CDR3 region has the DNA TGCAGTGCGACCAAGTCGGATGAGCAGTTCTTC.

CDR3 amino acids: CASSQFTLGGLPDTQYF. As DNA, the CDR3 is TGTGCCAGCAGCCAATTCACCCTGGGAGGGTTGCCCGATACGCAGTATTTT. The V gene is TRBV4-2, the J gene TRBJ2-3, with 7 bases matching TRBD2. Germline V gene lookup returns CDR1 LGHNA and CDR2 YNFKEQ. With V trimmed by 2 bases and J by 6 bases, 14 bases remained unmatched. The CDR3 loop spans 17 amino acids.

The rearrangement links TRBV25-1 to TRBJ1-2, with D unresolved. Trimming left V 4 bases short and J 5 bases short, with 17 bases between. The CDR3 runs to 15 residues. The germline CDR1 and CDR2 sequences are MGHDK and SYGVNS. Here the CDR3 DNA reads TGTGCCAGCAGTGCGCACGCCGGGAGCGGGTATGGCTACACCTTC. It codes for CASSAHAGSGYGYTF.

The rearrangement links TRBV7-8 to TRBJ2-3; 9 bases map to TRBD2. Germline CDR1 reads SGHVS; CDR2 reads FQNEAQ. This CDR3 comprises 15 residues. J was trimmed by 6 bases and V by 2 bases; bases with no gene match: 6. The CDR3 loop is CASSLRREGGDTQYF. The CDR3 bases are TGTGCCAGCAGCTTAAGGCGGGAGGGGGGCGATACGCAGTATTTT.

V is TRBV5-6 and J is TRBJ2-1; D tentatively fits TRBD1 or TRBD2 (5 bases each). The CDR3 runs to 17 residues. The V end lost 3 bases, the J end lost 0 bases, and 16 bases lay between the germline ends. Germline CDR1 SGHDT, CDR2 YYEEEE. The CDR3 reads CASSSFGGHHSYNEQFF. The CDR3 DNA reads as TGTGCCAGCAGCTCCTTTGGGGGTCACCACTCCTACAATGAGCAGTTCTTC.

The chain carries TRBV19 and TRBJ2-7; D gene uncertain. V was cut by 7 bases and J by 1 base, with 17 bases left in between. The germline CDR1 and CDR2 sequences are LNHDA and SQIVND (reference sequence). This CDR3 has 15 amino acids. The CDR3 region is CASNPDPKGSYEQYF. For the CDR3, the DNA is TGTGCCAGTAACCCCGACCCCAAAGGTTCCTACGAGCAGTACTTC.

The V call is TRBV7-2, the J call TRBJ2-1; D could derive from TRBD1 or TRBD2 (5 bases each). The germline CDR1 and CDR2 sequences are SGHTA and FQGNSA. V lost 2 bases to trimming and J lost 2 bases, with 10 bases between them. This CDR3 region has 15 residues. CDR3 residues: CASSLNWGTYNEQFF. CDR3 DNA: TGTGCCAGCAGCTTAAATTGGGGGACCTACAATGAGCAGTTCTTC.

The chain employs TRBV4-1 and TRBJ1-5; TRBD1 matches 8 bases. CDR1 MGHRA and CDR2 YSYEKL come from the germline V gene. The V gene end was trimmed by 2 bases and the J gene end by 5 bases; junction bases not matched to a gene: 5. The CDR3 length is 15 residues. The CDR3 protein is CASSQHRGVDQPQHF. CDR3 coding DNA: TGCGCCAGCAGCCAACACAGGGGGGTCGATCAGCCCCAGCATTTT.

V usage is TRBV5-1 and J usage is TRBJ1-4; possibly TRBD1 for D (6 bases). Trimming took off 2 bases at V and 8 bases at J, with 16 bases between the two ends. The CDR3 runs to 15 residues. Germline V gene data show CDR1 as SGHRS and CDR2 as YFSETQ. This CDR3 is CASSFRPGAGEKLFF. In nucleotides, the CDR3 is TGCGCCAGCAGCTTTCGTCCGGGGGCGGGAGAAAAACTGTTTTTT.

This chain links TRBV7-8 with TRBJ1-1; the D gene is possibly TRBD1 (6 bases). This CDR3 comprises 14 residues. Germline V gives CDR1 SGHVS, CDR2 FQNEAQ. With 5 bases removed from V and 1 base from J, the gap between germline ends came to 11 bases. The CDR3: CASSRGGPNTEAFF. CDR3 bases: TGTGCCAGCAGCCGCGGGGGGCCGAACACTGAAGCTTTCTTT.